The rows below give T cell receptor beta chains drawn from one sample of a study of blood T cell repertoires in COVID-19. Some clones are missing from TCRdb's copy, which holds only in-frame ones; the method was immunoSEQ multiplex PCR. The sample yields roughly 200,000 clones, more than 75% seen once. Sequencing used peripheral blood. The receptors stem from a person aged 65 to 79 with COVID-19, enrolled during active disease. The CDR3 runs from the conserved cysteine through the conserved F or W. D genes are given only for firm matches. A row's size may be missing; if present it is once, few, many or a size class.

abundance	v_gene	j_gene	d_gene	CDR3aa	CDR3nt
-	TRBV3-1/TRBV3-2	TRBJ2-1	-	CASSSVAVRYNEQFF	TGTGCCAGCAGTTCGGTTGCGGTCCGATACAATGAGCAGTTCTTC
-	TRBV27	TRBJ1-6	-	CASSLFASGDNSPLHF	TGTGCCAGCAGTTTATTTGCCTCGGGAGATAATTCACCCCTCCACTTT
-	TRBV25-1	TRBJ1-2	-	CACRPDGGYGYTF	TGTGCCTGCCGGCCCGATGGAGGCTATGGCTACACCTTC
-	TRBV27	TRBJ1-5	TRBD1	CASSIRQGADVGNQPQHF	TGTGCCAGCAGTATACGACAGGGGGCGGACGTTGGCAATCAGCCCCAGCATTTT
-	TRBV15	TRBJ1-4	-	CATSSLSGGRATNEKLFF	TGTGCCACCAGCAGTCTCTCCGGGGGAAGGGCAACTAATGAAAAACTGTTTTTT
-	TRBV7-9	TRBJ1-6	TRBD1	CASSLLPGQNNSPLHF	TGTGCCAGCAGCTTATTACCGGGACAGAATAATTCACCCCTCCACTTT
-	TRBV6-4	TRBJ2-6	-	CASSQRSSGANVLTF	TGTGCCAGCAGTCAACGGAGCTCTGGGGCCAACGTCCTGACTTTC
-	TRBV7-9	TRBJ1-2	-	CASSPRDYGYTF	TGTGCCAGCAGCCCGCGGGACTATGGCTACACCTTC
once	TRBV6-2/TRBV6-3	TRBJ1-4	-	CASSRTTTNEKLFF	TGTGCCAGCAGTCGGACAACAACTAATGAAAAACTGTTTTTT
-	TRBV14	TRBJ2-7	TRBD1	CASSQGQGPYEQYF	TGTGCCAGCAGCCAAGGACAGGGTCCCTACGAGCAGTACTTC
-	TRBV11-2	TRBJ2-2	-	CASSLGGGNTGELFF	TGTGCCAGCAGCTTAGGGGGAGGGAACACCGGGGAGCTGTTTTTT
few	TRBV30	TRBJ2-3	-	CACTYGEVRTDTQYF	TGTGCCTGTACCTACGGGGAGGTTCGCACAGATACGCAGTATTTT
-	TRBV19	TRBJ1-6	TRBD1	CASSMGQTNSPLHF	TGTGCCAGTAGTATGGGACAGACTAATTCACCCCTCCACTTT
-	TRBV30	TRBJ1-6	-	CAWSVPSGHQINNSPLHF	TGTGCCTGGAGTGTACCCTCGGGACACCAAATTAATAATTCACCCCTCCACTTT
-	TRBV19	TRBJ1-6	-	CASMVSPGSPLHF	TGTGCCAGTATGGTGTCCCCGGGGTCACCCCTCCACTTT
-	TRBV7-9	TRBJ1-5	TRBD1	CASSLTGGDQPQHF	TGTGCCAGCAGCTTGACAGGGGGAGATCAGCCCCAGCATTTT
-	TRBV19	TRBJ2-6	-	CASTPAGHVNSGANVLTF	TGTGCCAGTACCCCCGCAGGACATGTGAACTCTGGGGCCAACGTCCTGACTTTC
-	TRBV12-2	TRBJ2-1	-	CASRILNASSGRYNEQFF	TGTGCAAGTCGCATCCTAAACGCAAGTAGCGGCAGATACAATGAGCAGTTCTTC
-	TRBV19	TRBJ1-5	TRBD1	CASSHGQGKSNQPQHF	TGTGCCAGTAGTCACGGACAGGGAAAGAGCAATCAGCCCCAGCATTTT
-	TRBV28	TRBJ1-2	-	CASRLPLNYGYTF	TGTGCCAGCAGACTGCCCCTAAACTATGGCTACACCTTC
-	TRBV5-4	TRBJ1-4	TRBD1	CASSLAGTENEKLFF	TGTGCCAGCAGCTTGGCCGGGACAGAAAATGAAAAACTGTTTTTT
-	TRBV5-4	TRBJ1-4	-	CASSTQGGATNEKLFF	TGTGCCAGCAGCACCCAGGGCGGGGCTACTAATGAAAAACTGTTTTTT
-	TRBV6-2/TRBV6-3	TRBJ1-5	-	CASSYDGVEGIYQPQHF	TGTGCCAGCAGTTACGACGGAGTGGAGGGAATATATCAGCCCCAGCATTTT
-	TRBV7-2	TRBJ2-1	-	CASSRALRGGNEQFF	TGTGCCAGCAGCCGCGCCCTCCGAGGAGGCAATGAGCAGTTCTTC
-	TRBV5-1	TRBJ2-7	TRBD1	CASSLGTGMIEQYF	TGCGCCAGCAGCCTGGGGACAGGGATGATCGAGCAGTACTTC
-	TRBV3-1/TRBV3-2	TRBJ1-5	-	CASSRTAISGQPQHF	TGTGCCAGCAGCCGAACAGCGATCTCGGGACAGCCCCAGCATTTT
-	TRBV7-6	TRBJ2-7	-	CASSLGQEFREQYF	TGTGCCAGCAGCTTAGGCCAGGAATTCCGGGAGCAGTACTTC
-	TRBV20-1	TRBJ2-7	TRBD2	CSASPSSKREREQYF	TGCAGTGCTAGTCCGTCCTCGAAGCGGGAGAGGGAGCAGTACTTC
-	TRBV19	TRBJ1-2	TRBD1	CASSVTGQGAHGYTF	TGTGCCAGTAGTGTTACTGGGCAGGGGGCGCACGGCTACACCTTC
-	TRBV7-2	TRBJ2-2	-	CASTPGLIAGELFF	TGTGCCAGCACCCCCGGGTTGATTGCCGGGGAGCTGTTTTTT
few	TRBV7-2	TRBJ2-5	TRBD1	CASSLVSQGAGETQYF	TGTGCCAGCAGCTTAGTCTCCCAGGGGGCGGGGGAGACCCAGTACTTC
-	TRBV6-5	TRBJ2-1	-	CASSYSGLGGGNEQFF	TGTGCCAGCAGTTACTCGGGTTTGGGGGGAGGTAATGAGCAGTTCTTC
-	TRBV5-8	TRBJ2-5	-	CASSWAGHEAGPGTQYF	TGTGCCAGCAGCTGGGCCGGGCACGAGGCGGGCCCTGGGACCCAGTACTTC
-	TRBV9	TRBJ2-5	TRBD2	CASSVEAGGIQETQYF	TGTGCCAGCAGCGTTGAAGCGGGGGGCATACAAGAGACCCAGTACTTC
-	TRBV3-1/TRBV3-2	TRBJ1-1	-	CASSHAEAFF	TGTGCCAGCAGCCACGCTGAAGCTTTCTTT
-	TRBV19	TRBJ1-5	TRBD1	CASSIVRDRTRNQPQHF	TGTGCCAGTAGTATAGTTCGGGACAGGACTCGCAATCAGCCCCAGCATTTT
-	TRBV4-1	TRBJ1-3	TRBD1	CASSQIRQGTNKENTIYF	TGCGCCAGCAGCCAAATACGACAGGGGACTAATAAGGAAAACACCATATATTTT
-	TRBV7-7	TRBJ2-2	-	CASSFEATGELFF	TGTGCCAGCAGCTTTGAGGCCACCGGGGAGCTGTTTTTT
few	TRBV19	TRBJ1-2	-	CASSITSYGYTF	TGTGCCAGTAGTATCACCAGCTATGGCTACACCTTC
-	TRBV6-2/TRBV6-3	TRBJ1-2	-	CASSYSPSDYGYTF	TGTGCCAGCAGTTACTCGCCCAGCGACTATGGCTACACCTTC
-	TRBV18	TRBJ1-5	-	CASSPALGLEQPQHF	TGTGCCAGCTCACCGGCCCTGGGGCTAGAACAGCCCCAGCATTTT
-	TRBV11-3	TRBJ2-7	TRBD2	CASSSAPGLASEQYF	TGTGCCAGCAGCTCAGCCCCCGGACTAGCGAGCGAGCAGTACTTC
few	TRBV18	TRBJ2-3	TRBD1	CASSRGQGQDTQYF	TGTGCCAGCTCACGGGGACAGGGGCAAGATACGCAGTATTTT
-	TRBV19	TRBJ2-5	-	CASSMGRQQETQYF	TGTGCCAGTAGTATGGGGAGGCAGCAAGAGACCCAGTACTTC
-	TRBV19	TRBJ2-1	TRBD1	CASSMGTGSAGEQFF	TGTGCCAGTAGTATGGGGACAGGGAGTGCTGGGGAGCAGTTCTTC
-	TRBV19	TRBJ2-2	TRBD2	CASTTGLAGISGELFF	TGTGCCAGTACTACGGGACTAGCGGGCATCTCGGGGGAGCTGTTTTTT
-	TRBV6-4	TRBJ1-2	-	CASSPSRGGSYGYTF	TGTGCCAGCAGTCCCTCCCGCGGGGGATCCTATGGCTACACCTTC
-	TRBV6-5	TRBJ1-6	-	CASGREESPLHF	TGTGCCAGCGGGAGGGAGGAGTCACCCCTCCACTTT